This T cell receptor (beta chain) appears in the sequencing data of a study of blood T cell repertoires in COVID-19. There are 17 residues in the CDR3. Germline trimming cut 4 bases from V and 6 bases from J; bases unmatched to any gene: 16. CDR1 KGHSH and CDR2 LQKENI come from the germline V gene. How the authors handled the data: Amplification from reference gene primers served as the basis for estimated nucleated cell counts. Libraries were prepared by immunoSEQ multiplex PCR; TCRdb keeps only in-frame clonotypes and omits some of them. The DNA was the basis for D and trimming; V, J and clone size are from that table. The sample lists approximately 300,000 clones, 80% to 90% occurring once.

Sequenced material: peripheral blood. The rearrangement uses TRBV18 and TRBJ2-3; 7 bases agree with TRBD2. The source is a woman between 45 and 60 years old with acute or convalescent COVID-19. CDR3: CASSRVPSGAEPDTQYF. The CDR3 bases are TGTGCCAGCTCACGAGTCCCCAGCGGGGCCGAACCGGATACGCAGTATTTT.